Here is one T cell receptor beta chain with its context. The PCR contained 60 Vbeta and 13 Jbeta primers. Here immunoSEQ multiplex PCR was the method, and the copy in TCRdb shows in-frame clones only, minus some. The sample has under 200,000 clones, 84% seen once; the top ten hold 0.38%. The record originates from a study of cytomegalovirus exposure and HLA in healthy donors. The CDR3 covers 15 residues. This rearrangement joins TRBV21-1 to TRBJ1-2; the listed D gene, TRBD1, was not tested against the DNA. TRBV21-1 is tagged as a pseudogene. The source material was PBMCs. This sequence originates from a boy aged 2 to 10 in good health and CMV-seronegative. CDR3 loop: CASSKGGQGNDGYTF. The DNA of the CDR3 is TGTGCCAGCAGCAAAGGGGGACAGGGAAATGATGGCTACACCTTC.